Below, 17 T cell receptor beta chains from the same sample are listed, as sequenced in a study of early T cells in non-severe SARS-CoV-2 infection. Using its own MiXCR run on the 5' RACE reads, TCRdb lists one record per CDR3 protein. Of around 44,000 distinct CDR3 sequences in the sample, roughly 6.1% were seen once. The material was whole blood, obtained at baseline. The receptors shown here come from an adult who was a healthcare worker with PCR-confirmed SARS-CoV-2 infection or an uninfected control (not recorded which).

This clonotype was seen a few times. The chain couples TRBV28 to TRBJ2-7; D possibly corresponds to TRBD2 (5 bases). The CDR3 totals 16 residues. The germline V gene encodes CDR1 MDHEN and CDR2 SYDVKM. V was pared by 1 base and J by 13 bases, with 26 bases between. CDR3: CASSLSGSPGYLRSYF. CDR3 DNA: TGTGCCAGCAGTTTATCGGGGTCACCGGGGTATCTACGGAGTTACTTC. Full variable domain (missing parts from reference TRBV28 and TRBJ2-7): DVKVTQSSRYLVKRTGEKVFLECVQDMDHENMFWYRQDPGLGLRLIYFSYDVKMKEKGDIPEGYSVSREKKERFSLILESASTNQTSMYLCASSLSGSPGYLRSYFGPGTRLTVT.

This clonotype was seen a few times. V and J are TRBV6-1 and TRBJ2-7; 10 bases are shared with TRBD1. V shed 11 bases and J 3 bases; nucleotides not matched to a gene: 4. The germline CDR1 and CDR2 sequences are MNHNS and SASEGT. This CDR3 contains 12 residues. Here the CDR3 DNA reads TGTGCCGGAGGACAGGGGGACTACGAGCAGTACTTC. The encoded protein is CAGGQGDYEQYF.

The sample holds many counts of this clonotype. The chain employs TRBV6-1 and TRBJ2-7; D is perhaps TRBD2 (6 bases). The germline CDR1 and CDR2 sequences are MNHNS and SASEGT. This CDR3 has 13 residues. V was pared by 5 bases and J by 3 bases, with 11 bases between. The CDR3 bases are TGTGCCAGCAGTTACGGGCGGGGCTACGAGCAGTACTTC. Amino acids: CASSYGRGYEQYF.

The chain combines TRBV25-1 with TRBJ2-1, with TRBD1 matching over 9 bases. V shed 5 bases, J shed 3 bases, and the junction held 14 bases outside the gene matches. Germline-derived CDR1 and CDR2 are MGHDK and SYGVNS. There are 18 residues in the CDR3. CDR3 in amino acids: CASSSSVGTGFFYNEQFF. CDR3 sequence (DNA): TGTGCCAGCAGTTCCTCCGTCGGGACAGGGTTTTTCTACAATGAGCAGTTCTTC.

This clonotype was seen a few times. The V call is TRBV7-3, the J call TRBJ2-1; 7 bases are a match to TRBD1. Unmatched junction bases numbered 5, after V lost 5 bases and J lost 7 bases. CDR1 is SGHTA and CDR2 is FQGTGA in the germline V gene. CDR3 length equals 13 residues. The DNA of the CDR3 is TGTGCCAGCAGCCAGACAGGGCGTAATGAGCAGTTCTTC. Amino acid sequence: CASSQTGRNEQFF.

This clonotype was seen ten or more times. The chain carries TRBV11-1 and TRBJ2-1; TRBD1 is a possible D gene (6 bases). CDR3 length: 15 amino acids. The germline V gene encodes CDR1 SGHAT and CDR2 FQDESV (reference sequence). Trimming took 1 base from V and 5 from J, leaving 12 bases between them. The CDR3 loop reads CASSLGPGHHNEQFF. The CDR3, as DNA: TGTGCCAGCAGCTTAGGTCCGGGACACCACAATGAGCAGTTCTTC. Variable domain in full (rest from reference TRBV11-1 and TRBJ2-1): EAEVAQSPRYKITEKSQAVAFWCDPISGHATLYWYRQILGQGPELLVQFQDESVVDDSQLPKDRFSAERLKGVDSTLKIQPAELGDSAMYLCASSLGPGHHNEQFFGPGTRLTVL.

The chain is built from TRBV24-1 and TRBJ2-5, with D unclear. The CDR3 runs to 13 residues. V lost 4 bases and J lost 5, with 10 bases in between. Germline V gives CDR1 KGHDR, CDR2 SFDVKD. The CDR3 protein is CATSESGRETQYF. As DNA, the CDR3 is TGTGCCACCAGTGAGTCCGGGCGGGAGACCCAGTACTTC.

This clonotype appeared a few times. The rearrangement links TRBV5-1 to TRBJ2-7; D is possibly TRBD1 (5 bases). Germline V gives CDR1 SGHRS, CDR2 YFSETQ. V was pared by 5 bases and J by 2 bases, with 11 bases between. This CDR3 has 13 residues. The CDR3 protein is CASSSDSPYEQYF. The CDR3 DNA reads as TGCGCCAGCAGTTCAGACAGCCCCTACGAGCAGTACTTC.

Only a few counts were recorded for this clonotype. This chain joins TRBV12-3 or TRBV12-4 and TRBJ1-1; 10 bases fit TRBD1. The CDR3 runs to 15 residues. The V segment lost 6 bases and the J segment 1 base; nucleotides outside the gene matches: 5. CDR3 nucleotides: TGTGCCAGCAGGGACAGGGGGTTAAGGAACACTGAAGCTTTCTTT. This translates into CASRDRGLRNTEAFF.

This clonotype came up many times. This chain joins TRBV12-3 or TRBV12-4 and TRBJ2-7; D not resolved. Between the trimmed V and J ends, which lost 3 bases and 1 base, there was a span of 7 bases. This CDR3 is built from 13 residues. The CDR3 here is CASSFGSSYEQYF. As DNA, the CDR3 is TGTGCCAGCAGTTTCGGCAGTTCCTACGAGCAGTACTTC.

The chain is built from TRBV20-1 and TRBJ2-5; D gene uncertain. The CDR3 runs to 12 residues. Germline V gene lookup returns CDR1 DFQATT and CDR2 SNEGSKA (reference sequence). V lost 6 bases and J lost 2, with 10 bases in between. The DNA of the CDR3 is TGCAGTGCCACCCGGTCGCAAGAGACCCAGTACTTC. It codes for CSATRSQETQYF.

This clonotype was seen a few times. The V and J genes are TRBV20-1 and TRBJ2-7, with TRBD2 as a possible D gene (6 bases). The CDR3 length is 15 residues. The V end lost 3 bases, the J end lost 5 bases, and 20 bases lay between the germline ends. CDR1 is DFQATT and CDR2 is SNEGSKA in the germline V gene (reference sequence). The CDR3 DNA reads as TGCAGTGCTAGGGGGGGACTGCCGGTGCAGGACGAGCAGTACTTC. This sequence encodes CSARGGLPVQDEQYF.

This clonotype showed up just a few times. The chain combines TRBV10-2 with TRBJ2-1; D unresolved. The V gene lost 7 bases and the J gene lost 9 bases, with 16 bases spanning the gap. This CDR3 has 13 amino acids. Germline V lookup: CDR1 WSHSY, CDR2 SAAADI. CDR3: CASIRARLGEQFF. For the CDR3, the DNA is TGCGCCAGCATAAGGGCGCGGCTGGGTGAGCAGTTCTTC.

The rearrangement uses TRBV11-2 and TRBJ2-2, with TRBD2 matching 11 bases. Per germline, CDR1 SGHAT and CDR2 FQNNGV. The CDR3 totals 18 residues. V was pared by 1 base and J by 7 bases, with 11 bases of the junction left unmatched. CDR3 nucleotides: TGTGCCAGCAGCTTAGCACTAGCGGGGGACCCTCTTGGCGGGGAGCTGTTTTTT. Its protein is CASSLALAGDPLGGELFF.

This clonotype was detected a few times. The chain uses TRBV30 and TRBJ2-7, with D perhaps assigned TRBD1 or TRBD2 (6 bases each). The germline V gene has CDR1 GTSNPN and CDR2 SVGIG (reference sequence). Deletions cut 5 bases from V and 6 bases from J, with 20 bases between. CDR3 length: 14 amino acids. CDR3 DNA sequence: TGTGCCTGGGAGGGGGACGGAGGGTATCGCGAGCAGTACTTC. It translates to CAWEGDGGYREQYF.

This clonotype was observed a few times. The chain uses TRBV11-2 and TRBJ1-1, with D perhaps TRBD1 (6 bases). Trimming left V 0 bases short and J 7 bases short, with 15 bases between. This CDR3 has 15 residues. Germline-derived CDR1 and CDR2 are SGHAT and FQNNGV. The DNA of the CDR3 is TGTGCCAGCAGCTTAGATTTAAAGGGGGGCGGTGAAGCTTTCTTT. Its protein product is CASSLDLKGGGEAFF.

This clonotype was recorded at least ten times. CDR3 nucleotide sequence: TGTGCCAGCAGCTTAAACAGCGGGGGACGACCCAGCACAGATACGCAGTATTTT. It specifies CASSLNSGGRPSTDTQYF. The V call is TRBV7-3, the J call TRBJ2-3, with 8 nucleotides matching TRBD2. With 1 base clipped from V and 0 bases from J, the junction kept 9 bases outside the gene matches. The CDR3 runs to 18 residues. The germline V gene encodes CDR1 SGHTA and CDR2 FQGTGA.